These T cell receptor beta chains were read from a single sample in a study of early T cells in non-severe SARS-CoV-2 infection. Each CDR3 protein is one row after TCRdb ran MiXCR on the 5' RACE reads. The table shows 52,000 or so distinct CDR3 sequences, with under 8.5% occurring only once. The specimen comprised whole blood, sampled at baseline. Receptors originate from an adult who was a healthcare worker with PCR-confirmed SARS-CoV-2 infection or an uninfected control (not recorded which). The CDR3 runs from the conserved cysteine through the conserved F or W. D genes are given only for firm matches. Only some rows state a clone size, as once, few, many or a class for expanded clones.

j_gene: TRBJ1-5
v_gene: TRBV6-2/TRBV6-3
d_gene: -
abundance: -
CDR3nt: TGTGCCAGCAGGGCAGGGGTTAAGGGCAATCAGCCCCAGCATTTT
CDR3aa: CASRAGVKGNQPQHF

j_gene: TRBJ2-7
v_gene: TRBV2
d_gene: -
abundance: many
CDR3nt: TGTGCCAGCAGTACTGCAGGCGGCTACGAGCAGTACTTC
CDR3aa: CASSTAGGYEQYF

j_gene: TRBJ2-3
v_gene: TRBV12-3/TRBV12-4
d_gene: -
abundance: -
CDR3nt: TGTGCCAGTCGAGTTGTCTCCACAGATACGCAGTATTTT
CDR3aa: CASRVVSTDTQYF

j_gene: TRBJ2-1
v_gene: TRBV7-9
d_gene: -
abundance: many
CDR3nt: TGTGCCAGCAGCTTGGGGGAATTGACCTACAATGAGCAGTTCTTC
CDR3aa: CASSLGELTYNEQFF

j_gene: TRBJ1-4
v_gene: TRBV28
d_gene: TRBD1
abundance: few
CDR3nt: TGTGCCAGCAGTTCCTGGTCCGGGACAGCATTTTCAACTAATGAAAAACTGTTTTTT
CDR3aa: CASSSWSGTAFSTNEKLFF

j_gene: TRBJ1-2
v_gene: TRBV28
d_gene: -
abundance: -
CDR3nt: TGTGCCAGCAGTTTCCCTCCGGGACCCCCAGATGGCTACACCTTC
CDR3aa: CASSFPPGPPDGYTF

j_gene: TRBJ2-7
v_gene: TRBV20-1
d_gene: -
abundance: few
CDR3nt: TGCAGTGCTAGAGATTTGACACAAACCTACGAGCAGTACTTC
CDR3aa: CSARDLTQTYEQYF

j_gene: TRBJ2-7
v_gene: TRBV20-1
d_gene: -
abundance: few
CDR3nt: TGCAGTGCTAGAGATTCCGTCAGCGGGGGACAGTACGAGCAGTACTTC
CDR3aa: CSARDSVSGGQYEQYF

j_gene: TRBJ1-3
v_gene: TRBV10-3
d_gene: TRBD1
abundance: few
CDR3nt: TGTGCCATCAGTGAGTCTACAGGGGGAAGTGAAAACACCATATATTTT
CDR3aa: CAISESTGGSENTIYF

j_gene: TRBJ2-2
v_gene: TRBV6-2/TRBV6-3
d_gene: -
abundance: -
CDR3nt: TGTGCCAGCAGTTACCGGGAGTGGAGGGGCACCGGGGAGCTGTTTTTT
CDR3aa: CASSYREWRGTGELFF

j_gene: TRBJ2-5
v_gene: TRBV4-2
d_gene: TRBD2
abundance: -
CDR3nt: TGTGCCAGCAGCCAAGACAGCGGGGGGGCAGAGACCCAGTACTTC
CDR3aa: CASSQDSGGAETQYF

j_gene: TRBJ2-4
v_gene: TRBV28
d_gene: -
abundance: few
CDR3nt: TGTGCCAGCAGTCGCCGGGCCGATCAGTACTTC
CDR3aa: CASSRRADQYF

j_gene: TRBJ2-3
v_gene: TRBV9
d_gene: TRBD2
abundance: many
CDR3nt: TGTGCCAGCAGCGTAGCTAGCGGGGGCTCGAGTGGTACGCAGTATTTT
CDR3aa: CASSVASGGSSGTQYF

j_gene: TRBJ2-3
v_gene: TRBV12-3/TRBV12-4
d_gene: -
abundance: few
CDR3nt: TGTGCCAGCAGTTTTCAGATAGCGGCCAGCACAGATACGCAGTATTTT
CDR3aa: CASSFQIAASTDTQYF

j_gene: TRBJ2-3
v_gene: TRBV27
d_gene: TRBD2
abundance: many
CDR3nt: TGTGCCAGCAGCCTACTAGCGGGGGGGGGCACAGATACGCAGTATTTT
CDR3aa: CASSLLAGGGTDTQYF

j_gene: TRBJ2-7
v_gene: TRBV28
d_gene: -
abundance: medium-sized
CDR3nt: TGTGCCAGCAGTTTCCAGGGATCCGTTCCCTACGAGCAGTACTTC
CDR3aa: CASSFQGSVPYEQYF

j_gene: TRBJ2-5
v_gene: TRBV13
d_gene: -
abundance: many
CDR3nt: TGTGCCAGCAGCCCCAATGGGGAGACCCAGTACTTC
CDR3aa: CASSPNGETQYF

j_gene: TRBJ1-1
v_gene: TRBV12-5
d_gene: -
abundance: many
CDR3nt: TGTGCTAGTGGTTTGGGGCGGAGCATGAACACTGAAGCTTTCTTT
CDR3aa: CASGLGRSMNTEAFF

j_gene: TRBJ1-1
v_gene: TRBV15
d_gene: -
abundance: many
CDR3nt: TGTGCCACCAGCAGAGGTGGACAGAACACTGAAGCTTTCTTT
CDR3aa: CATSRGGQNTEAFF

j_gene: TRBJ1-4
v_gene: TRBV28
d_gene: TRBD1
abundance: few
CDR3nt: TGTGCCAGCAGCCCTGACAGGGAGGGGCGAAAACTGTTTTTT
CDR3aa: CASSPDREGRKLFF

j_gene: TRBJ1-1
v_gene: TRBV18
d_gene: -
abundance: -
CDR3nt: TGTGCCAGCTCCCGGGGCTACACTGAAGCTTTCTTT
CDR3aa: CASSRGYTEAFF

j_gene: TRBJ2-1
v_gene: TRBV6-6
d_gene: TRBD2
abundance: few
CDR3nt: TGTGCCAGCAGTTACAGGGCTAGCGGGGGAAACCGACTATATGAGCAGTTCTTC
CDR3aa: CASSYRASGGNRLYEQFF

j_gene: TRBJ2-5
v_gene: TRBV19
d_gene: TRBD1
abundance: many
CDR3nt: TGTGCCAGTAGTACCCGGAGACAGGGCCAAGAGACCCAGTACTTC
CDR3aa: CASSTRRQGQETQYF

j_gene: TRBJ2-4
v_gene: TRBV9
d_gene: -
abundance: many
CDR3nt: TGTGCCAGCAGCGGCGGACCCGGGTCCTTTGGCGTTCAGTACTTC
CDR3aa: CASSGGPGSFGVQYF

j_gene: TRBJ2-3
v_gene: TRBV2
d_gene: -
abundance: -
CDR3nt: TGTGCCAGCAGTGCCGGGCAGGGGTCAGGTACGCAGTATTTT
CDR3aa: CASSAGQGSGTQYF

j_gene: TRBJ1-1
v_gene: TRBV29-1
d_gene: -
abundance: many
CDR3nt: TGCAGCGCCAAGGGGTTTACGAACACTGAAGCTTTCTTT
CDR3aa: CSAKGFTNTEAFF

j_gene: TRBJ2-3
v_gene: TRBV12-3/TRBV12-4
d_gene: -
abundance: -
CDR3nt: TGTGCCAGCAGTTTACTATTGGGCAGTGATACGCAGTATTTT
CDR3aa: CASSLLLGSDTQYF

j_gene: TRBJ2-3
v_gene: TRBV14
d_gene: -
abundance: many
CDR3nt: TGTGCCAGCAGCCAGGGGCTCGTAGATACGCAGTATTTT
CDR3aa: CASSQGLVDTQYF

j_gene: TRBJ2-4
v_gene: TRBV5-1
d_gene: TRBD1
abundance: few
CDR3nt: TGCGCCAGCAGCTTAGGAGGGACAGGATGGTCCAAAAACATTCAGTACTTC
CDR3aa: CASSLGGTGWSKNIQYF

j_gene: TRBJ2-7
v_gene: TRBV5-1
d_gene: -
abundance: few
CDR3nt: TGCGCCAGCAGCCAGACACATTACGAGCAGTACTTC
CDR3aa: CASSQTHYEQYF

j_gene: TRBJ2-1
v_gene: TRBV11-2
d_gene: TRBD1
abundance: few
CDR3nt: TGTGCCAGCAGTACAGGGGGCGCCTACGATGAGCAGTTCTTC
CDR3aa: CASSTGGAYDEQFF

j_gene: TRBJ1-1
v_gene: TRBV11-3
d_gene: -
abundance: -
CDR3nt: TGTGCCAGCAGCTTATCAGGAGTGGCGAACACTGAAGCTTTCTTT
CDR3aa: CASSLSGVANTEAFF

j_gene: TRBJ2-1
v_gene: TRBV7-9
d_gene: -
abundance: few
CDR3nt: TGTGCCAGCAGCTTAGCCCAAAGCGGCCTCCACAATGAGCAGTTCTTC
CDR3aa: CASSLAQSGLHNEQFF

j_gene: TRBJ1-1
v_gene: TRBV7-8
d_gene: TRBD1
abundance: few
CDR3nt: TGTGCCAGCAGCCCTCACCGGGACAGGTCACGCACTGAAGCTTTCTTT
CDR3aa: CASSPHRDRSRTEAFF

j_gene: TRBJ2-3
v_gene: TRBV29-1
d_gene: -
abundance: few
CDR3nt: TGCAGCGTTGCTTTCGGCTTGGATACGCAGTATTTT
CDR3aa: CSVAFGLDTQYF

j_gene: TRBJ2-3
v_gene: TRBV2
d_gene: TRBD2
abundance: -
CDR3nt: TGTGCCAGCCCAGTGAGACGACTAGCGGGGGAAGAAGATACGCAGTATTTT
CDR3aa: CASPVRRLAGEEDTQYF

j_gene: TRBJ2-7
v_gene: TRBV6-5
d_gene: TRBD1
abundance: -
CDR3nt: TGTGCCAGCAGCCCGGACAGGGTATCTTGGGAGCAGTACTTC
CDR3aa: CASSPDRVSWEQYF

j_gene: TRBJ2-1
v_gene: TRBV7-2
d_gene: -
abundance: many
CDR3nt: TGTGCCAGCACGCGGGACAGCTCCTACAATGAGCAGTTCTTC
CDR3aa: CASTRDSSYNEQFF

j_gene: TRBJ2-3
v_gene: TRBV4-1
d_gene: TRBD2
abundance: few
CDR3nt: TGCGCCAGCAGCCAAGATTCCCGCGGGGGTAGAGATACGCAGTATTTT
CDR3aa: CASSQDSRGGRDTQYF

j_gene: TRBJ1-2
v_gene: TRBV12-3/TRBV12-4
d_gene: TRBD1
abundance: -
CDR3nt: TGTGCCAGCAGTCGACGGACAGGACCCTATGGCTACACCTTC
CDR3aa: CASSRRTGPYGYTF